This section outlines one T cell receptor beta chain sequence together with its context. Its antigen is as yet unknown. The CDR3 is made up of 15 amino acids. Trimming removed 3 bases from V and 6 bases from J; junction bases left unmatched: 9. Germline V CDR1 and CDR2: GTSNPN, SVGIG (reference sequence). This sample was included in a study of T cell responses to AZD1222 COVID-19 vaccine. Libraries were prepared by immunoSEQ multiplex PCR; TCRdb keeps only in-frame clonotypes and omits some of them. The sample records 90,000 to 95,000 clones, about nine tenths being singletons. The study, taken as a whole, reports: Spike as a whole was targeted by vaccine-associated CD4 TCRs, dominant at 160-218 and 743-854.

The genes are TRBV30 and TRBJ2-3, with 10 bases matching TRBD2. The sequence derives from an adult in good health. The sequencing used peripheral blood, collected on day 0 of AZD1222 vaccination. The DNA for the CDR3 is TGTGCCTGGAGAATAGCGGGGGGACTCGCCGATACGCAGTATTTT. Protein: CAWRIAGGLADTQYF.